This TCR beta chain was sequenced in a study of tumor and adjacent non-tumor tissue in lung cancer. Three rounds of nested PCR, following a modified ARM-PCR protocol, produced the TCRbeta library. Each CDR3 protein is one row after TCRdb ran MiXCR on the multiplex PCR reads. The sample shows 65,000 to 90,000 distinct CDR3 sequences, over 75% of them seen only once. The sample holds a few counts of this clonotype. Without the conserved terminal phenylalanine or tryptophan, this CDR3 likely stems from a read error. This CDR3 contains 16 residues. Germline V gene lookup returns CDR1 WSHSY and CDR2 SAAADI. V lost 2 bases to trimming and J lost 8 bases; unmatched junction nucleotides: 5. RNA was extracted from bulk tissue without any cell sorting.

The J gene is TRBJ2-3, the V gene TRBV10-2; 15 nucleotides agree with TRBD2. The sequenced sample consisted of lung tumor tissue. The source of this sequence is a woman aged 50 to 65 with non-small cell lung cancer. The CDR3 DNA reads TGCGCCAGCAGTGAGAAGTCGGGACTAGCGGGAGGTACGCAGTATATC. Encoded protein: CASSEKSGLAGGTQYI.